These 18 T cell receptor beta chains were sequenced from one sample in a study of blood T cell repertoires in COVID-19. The assay was immunoSEQ multiplex PCR, and TCRdb's table has in-frame clones only and misses some. The sample lists more than 150,000 clones, just under 90% occurring once. The sequenced sample was peripheral blood. Receptor source: a woman in her seventies with COVID-19, enrolled during active disease.

V and J are TRBV7-3 and TRBJ1-1; D is unresolved. The V and J ends lost 0 bases and 0 bases respectively, with 11 bases between them. The germline gives CDR1 SGHTA, CDR2 FQGTGA. The CDR3 runs 16 residues. The CDR3 here is CASSLTGGSMNTEAFF. The CDR3 nucleotides read TGTGCCAGCAGCTTAACAGGAGGGAGCATGAACACTGAAGCTTTCTTT.

The chain recombines TRBV9 with TRBJ2-1; the match to TRBD2 covers 10 bases. Per the germline V gene, CDR1 is SGDLS and CDR2 is YYNGEE. The CDR3 loop spans 14 amino acids. V shed 3 bases and J 8 bases; nucleotides not matched to a gene: 5. CDR3 amino acids: CASSALAGWDEQFF. CDR3 nucleotides: TGTGCCAGCAGCGCACTAGCGGGATGGGATGAGCAGTTCTTC. Variable domain in full (rest from reference TRBV9 and TRBJ2-1): DSGVTQTPKHLITATGQRVTLRCSPRSGDLSVYWYQQSLDQGLQFLIQYYNGEERAKGNILERFSAQQFPDLHSELNLSSLELGDSALYFCASSALAGWDEQFFGPGTRLTVL.

This sequence joins TRBV21-1 and TRBJ2-1; the D call of TRBD1 is as the table states it, not checked on the DNA. TRBV21-1 is described as a pseudogene. CDR3 length: 16 amino acids. The CDR3 spells CASSKEDTPWLNEQFF. Written as DNA, the CDR3 is TGTGCCAGCAGCAAAGAAGACACCCCCTGGCTGAATGAGCAGTTCTTC.

CDR3 sequence (DNA): TGTGCCATCAGTGAGACGGGACAGGGCTTTACAACTAATGAAAAACTGTTTTTT. Translation gives CAISETGQGFTTNEKLFF. J is TRBJ1-4 and V is TRBV10-3; 9 bases line up with TRBD1. CDR1 ENHRY and CDR2 SYGVKD come from the germline V gene. The V and J ends lost 2 bases and 0 bases, in that order; junction bases with no gene match: 7. This CDR3 has 18 amino acids.

This sequence joins TRBV19 and TRBJ1-2; TRBD1 matches at 7 bases. The V segment lost 5 bases and the J segment 5 bases; nucleotides outside the gene matches: 8. The CDR3 totals 14 residues. Germline-derived CDR1 and CDR2 are LNHDA and SQIVND (reference sequence). As DNA, the CDR3 is TGTGCCAGTAGTGACCCGGGACAGAAATATGGCTACACCTTC. It encodes CASSDPGQKYGYTF.

The chain has TRBV2 and TRBJ2-7, with TRBD2 matching over 11 bases. The V gene's germline CDR1 is SNHLY and CDR2 FYNNEI. V gave up 4 bases and J gave up 6 bases; unmatched junction bases: 8. This CDR3 has 15 amino acids. The CDR3 sequence is CASSGPLAGAAEQYF. CDR3 DNA sequence: TGTGCCAGCAGTGGCCCACTAGCGGGAGCGGCCGAGCAGTACTTC.

The V and J genes are TRBV4-1 and TRBJ2-5, with D possibly being TRBD1 (6 bases). V dropped 1 base and J dropped 5 bases, with 23 bases sitting between them. This CDR3 is 18 amino acids long. CDR1 MGHRA and CDR2 YSYEKL come from the germline V gene. The CDR3 protein is CASSQVFKNDRTRETQYF. As DNA, the CDR3 is TGCGCCAGCAGCCAAGTGTTTAAGAATGACAGGACAAGGGAGACCCAGTACTTC.

The chain uses TRBV4-1 and TRBJ2-3; D may be TRBD1 (5 bases). The V end was cut by 3 bases, the J end by 4 bases, with 14 bases between. Germline assignment: CDR1 MGHRA and CDR2 YSYEKL. The CDR3 sequence is 15 residues long. The DNA of the CDR3 is TGCGCCAGCAGCCACGCAGGGATGGGATCAGATACGCAGTATTTT. Amino acids: CASSHAGMGSDTQYF.

As concerns this clone: The limits of the CDR3 on the DNA are not certain, so only TCRdb's listed CDR3 is given. The chain is built from TRBV27 and TRBJ1-3; the table's D call of TRBD1 was not tested on the DNA. With termini counted, the CDR3 has 16 amino acids. Looked up from germline, CDR1 is MNHEY and CDR2 is SMNVEV (reference sequence). CDR3 amino acids: CASSSGQGARGNTIYF.

The chain is built from TRBV29-1 and TRBJ2-7; 7 nucleotides agree with TRBD1. The V and J ends lost 5 bases and 6 bases, in that order; junction bases with no gene match: 7. The CDR3 is made up of 12 amino acids. CDR1 is SQVTM, CDR2 ANQGSEA, per germline. The CDR3 region has the DNA TGCAGCGTTTTGGGGGACAGCCTCGAGCAGTACTTC. Protein: CSVLGDSLEQYF.

The chain is built from TRBV28 and TRBJ1-2; TRBD1 matches at 7 bases. Germline V gene sequence: CDR1 MDHEN, CDR2 SYDVKM. Trimming at V came to 5 bases and at J to 3 bases, leaving 15 bases not matched to a gene. The CDR3 is made up of 17 amino acids. The CDR3, as DNA: TGTGCCAGCAGTCCCCGGGACAGAGCAAAGACCCACTATGGCTACACCTTC. Translating gives CASSPRDRAKTHYGYTF.

V is TRBV5-4 and J is TRBJ2-7; 9 bases map to TRBD1. The CDR3 is 15 amino acids. Per the germline V gene, CDR1 is SGHNT and CDR2 is YYREEE (reference sequence). J lost 3 bases, V lost 1 base, and 5 bases had no gene match. CDR3 sequence (DNA): TGTGCCAGCAGCTTGATGGGACAGGGATACTACGAGCAGTACTTC. This encodes CASSLMGQGYYEQYF.

Turning to this clone: Distinct nucleotide sequences in the sample also encode this CDR3. This chain connects TRBV18 to TRBJ1-4, with 9 bases lining up with TRBD1. This CDR3 contains 14 residues. V lost 2 bases to trimming and J lost 8 bases; unmatched junction nucleotides: 3. The germline gives CDR1 KGHSH, CDR2 LQKENI. The CDR3 sequence: CASSPRTGDEKLFF. CDR3 coding DNA: TGTGCCAGCTCACCAAGGACAGGGGACGAAAAACTGTTTTTT.

This rearrangement joins TRBV2 to TRBJ1-1, with 9 bases lining up with TRBD1. Per the germline V gene, CDR1 is SNHLY and CDR2 is FYNNEI. This CDR3 is 13 amino acids long. The junction had 5 bases not matched to a gene; V was cut back by 7 bases and J by 5 bases. Here the CDR3 DNA reads TGTGCCAGCACTGGACAGGGGTGGACTGAAGCTTTCTTT. It encodes CASTGQGWTEAFF. The variable domain in full, with the rest retrieved from reference TRBV2 and TRBJ1-1, is EPEVTQTPSHQVTQMGQEVILRCVPISNHLYFYWYRQILGQKVEFLVSFYNNEISEKSEIFDDQFSVERPDGSNFTLKIRSTKLEDSAMYFCASTGQGWTEAFFGQGTRLTVV.

The chain combines TRBV24-1 with TRBJ1-2; 7 nucleotides align to TRBD1. Trimming at V came to 3 bases and at J to 8 bases, leaving 8 bases not matched to a gene. The CDR3 covers 14 residues. CDR1 and CDR2 from the germline V gene are KGHDR and SFDVKD. The CDR3 reads CATSDLQGIGGYTF. DNA for the CDR3: TGTGCCACCAGTGATCTACAGGGGATAGGGGGCTACACCTTC.

The J gene is TRBJ2-1, the V gene TRBV28, with unresolved D. This CDR3 region has 13 residues. The V gene's germline CDR1 is MDHEN and CDR2 SYDVKM. The V gene lost 10 bases and the J gene lost 2 bases, with 12 bases spanning the gap. In DNA form, the CDR3 reads TGTGCCATCCTTAGCAGTACCTACAATGAGCAGTTCTTC. Protein product: CAILSSTYNEQFF.

The chain has TRBV5-1 and TRBJ1-3; D might be TRBD1 (5 bases). The CDR3 is 16 residues long. Germline values: CDR1 SGHRS, CDR2 YFSETQ. V was trimmed by 4 bases and J by 0 bases, leaving 14 bases between them. CDR3 region: CASSTGDPRSGNTIYF. The CDR3 nucleotides read TGCGCCAGCAGCACGGGGGATCCCCGCTCTGGAAACACCATATATTTT.

On this clone itself: Here the CDR3 omits its conserved ending phenylalanine or tryptophan, so a read error is the likely source. This chain links TRBV6-5 with TRBJ1-2; D call uncertain. The V end was cut by 5 bases, the J end by 0 bases, with 7 bases between. Germline V lookup: CDR1 MNHEY, CDR2 SVGAGI. The CDR3 runs 13 residues. The CDR3 reads CASSSGSNYGYTS. CDR3 DNA sequence: TGTGCCAGCAGTAGCGGATCTAACTATGGCTACACCTCC.